This passage covers 30 T cell receptor beta chains from one sample sequenced in a study of T-cell memory formation after mild COVID-19. Via MiXCR, TCRdb re-called the 5' RACE reads, giving one row per CDR3 protein. The sample records 500,000 to 600,000 distinct CDR3 sequences, roughly 17% being singletons. Sample: PBMCs or a T cell subset sorted from them (not recorded which). The receptors were gathered from an adult woman who had mild COVID-19 (a few samples of this study predate the infection). Cell type and time point are not known.

V gene TRBV20-1 combines with J gene TRBJ2-7, with TRBD2 matching 8 bases. The trim removed 4 bases at V and 3 bases at J, leaving 11 bases unmatched. CDR3 length: 15 amino acids. CDR1 is DFQATT and CDR2 is SNEGSKA in the germline V gene (reference sequence). This CDR3 is CSATPIAGNDYEQYF. Here the CDR3 DNA reads TGCAGTGCTACCCCTATAGCGGGGAATGACTACGAGCAGTACTTC.

The chain combines TRBV7-9 with TRBJ1-3; D remains unclear. The CDR3 spans 14 residues. Germline CDR1 and CDR2: SEHNR and FQNEAQ (reference sequence). Trimming removed 5 bases from V and 0 bases from J, with 8 bases in between. The CDR3 bases are TGTGCCAGCAGCGACGAGACCTCTGGAAACACCATATATTTT. Protein: CASSDETSGNTIYF.

The genes are TRBV7-9 and TRBJ2-3; tentatively, D is TRBD2 (5 bases). The CDR3 length is 17 residues. Germline V gives CDR1 SEHNR, CDR2 FQNEAQ (reference sequence). Trimming shortened V by 2 bases and J by 4 bases, and 19 bases separated the two germline ends. The CDR3 DNA reads TGTGCCAGCAGCTTAAGGACTCCCTCCACGGAGGCAGATACGCAGTATTTT. Its translation: CASSLRTPSTEADTQYF.

A few counts support this clonotype. V and J are TRBV9 and TRBJ2-2; 8 bases agree with TRBD2. V lost 0 bases, J lost 1 base, and 2 bases stayed unmatched. The length of the CDR3 is 16 residues. CDR1 and CDR2 (germline): SGDLS, YYNGEE. The CDR3 loop is CASSVAGGKNTGELFF. The DNA for the CDR3 is TGTGCCAGCAGCGTAGCGGGGGGGAAGAACACCGGGGAGCTGTTTTTT.

This chain uses TRBV5-4 with TRBJ2-7, with D perhaps matching TRBD2 (6 bases). Per germline, CDR1 SGHNT and CDR2 YYREEE (reference sequence). With 4 bases removed from V and 2 bases from J, the gap between germline ends came to 16 bases. This CDR3 comprises 15 residues. This CDR3 is CASSPQTGGTYEQYF. Written as DNA, the CDR3 is TGTGCCAGCAGCCCGCAAACAGGAGGGACCTACGAGCAGTACTTC.

The sample holds one count of this clonotype. V gene TRBV7-9 combines with J gene TRBJ1-1, with D possibly matching TRBD1 (6 bases). V was shortened by 4 bases and J by 8 bases, with 11 bases between the two germline ends. The CDR3 contains 12 residues. Per the germline V gene, CDR1 is SEHNR and CDR2 is FQNEAQ (reference sequence). In DNA form, the CDR3 reads TGTGCCAGCAGCTCGACAGGTAACGAAGCTTTCTTT. Protein product: CASSSTGNEAFF.

The J gene is TRBJ2-1, the V gene TRBV5-1; D is tentatively TRBD1 or TRBD2 (6 bases each). V lost 5 bases, J lost 9 bases, and 15 bases lay in between. The CDR3 runs 13 residues. CDR1 and CDR2 (germline): SGHRS, YFSETQ. CDR3 residues: CASRETGGGEQFF. As DNA, the CDR3 is TGCGCCAGCAGGGAGACCGGAGGGGGTGAGCAGTTCTTC.

This clonotype was observed a handful of times. The V call is TRBV12-3 or TRBV12-4, the J call TRBJ1-2, with no clear D. V was trimmed by 9 bases and J by 8 bases, leaving 19 bases between them. The CDR3 is 13 amino acids. CDR3 sequence: CASSGVYPKGYTF. The CDR3 nucleotides read TGTGCCAGTTCTGGGGTCTACCCTAAGGGCTACACCTTC.

The V and J genes are TRBV6-5 and TRBJ2-1, with a possible D match to TRBD2 (5 bases). The CDR3 consists of 13 residues. V was cut by 2 bases and J by 5 bases, with 7 bases left in between. CDR1 is MNHEY and CDR2 is SVGAGI in the germline V gene. The CDR3 coding sequence is TGTGCCAGCAGTTACGAGGGTAACAATGAGCAGTTCTTC. This translates into CASSYEGNNEQFF.

The chain links TRBV12-3 or TRBV12-4 to TRBJ2-1; the D is unclear. The CDR3 has 12 amino acids. Trimming removed 3 bases at V and 8 bases at J, with 8 bases between. For the CDR3, the DNA is TGTGCCAGCAGTTTGATCACGGATGAGCAGTTCTTC. It codes for CASSLITDEQFF.

There are a few counts of this clonotype. The V call is TRBV3-1, the J call TRBJ2-7; D unclear. Germline CDR1 and CDR2: LGHDT and YNNKEL (reference sequence). There are 14 residues in the CDR3. Deletions cut 2 bases from V and 4 bases from J, with 12 bases between. In nucleotides, the CDR3 is TGTGCCAGCAGCCAAAGCCAGACATCTTACGAGCAGTACTTC. The encoded protein is CASSQSQTSYEQYF.

CDR3 sequence: CSAPEGNYGYTF. For the CDR3, the DNA is TGCAGTGCCCCCGAAGGAAACTATGGCTACACCTTC. This chain uses TRBV20-1 with TRBJ1-2, with D hard to call. Germline CDR1 and CDR2: DFQATT and SNEGSKA (reference sequence). V dropped 6 bases and J dropped 2 bases, with 10 bases sitting between them. This CDR3 is 12 amino acids long.

This clonotype appeared a few times. The rearrangement links TRBV5-1 to TRBJ2-3; 9 nucleotides line up with TRBD2. Germline V gene lookup returns CDR1 SGHRS and CDR2 YFSETQ. Unmatched junction bases numbered 7, after V lost 0 bases and J lost 5 bases. CDR3 size: 16 residues. The CDR3 coding sequence is TGCGCCAGCAGCTTGGCCGCTAGCGGGACGGGAGATACGCAGTATTTT. Translation: CASSLAASGTGDTQYF.

The table lists this clonotype with many counts. Written as DNA, the CDR3 is TGCAGTGCTGTAGGCGGAAACACTGAAGCTTTCTTT. Translation gives CSAVGGNTEAFF. The genes are TRBV20-1 and TRBJ1-1; no reliable D call. The germline gives CDR1 DFQATT, CDR2 SNEGSKA (reference sequence). This CDR3 spans 12 amino acids. The germline V and J ends were trimmed by 5 bases and 2 bases, with 9 bases remaining between them.

The V and J genes are TRBV7-3 and TRBJ2-1; no reliable D call. Germline-derived CDR1 and CDR2 are SGHTA and FQGTGA. This CDR3 is 15 amino acids long. V lost 5 bases to trimming and J lost 5 bases, with 16 bases between them. The CDR3 coding sequence is TGTGCCAGCAGCCCGACTCCCTTGACCCACAATGAGCAGTTCTTC. Its translation: CASSPTPLTHNEQFF.

The rearrangement uses TRBV7-9 and TRBJ2-2; D might be TRBD2 (6 bases). Germline lookup yields CDR1 SEHNR and CDR2 FQNEAQ (reference sequence). This CDR3 contains 15 residues. Trimming left V 11 bases short and J 1 base short, with 17 bases between. The CDR3 reads CAPEVWRENTGELFF. The CDR3 DNA reads as TGTGCCCCTGAGGTCTGGCGGGAGAACACCGGGGAGCTGTTTTTT.

J is TRBJ1-4 and V is TRBV27; 9 bases match TRBD1. CDR3 length: 16 residues. Germline CDR1 reads MNHEY; CDR2 reads SMNVEV (reference sequence). The J segment lost 4 bases and the V segment lost 0 bases, leaving 3 bases of the junction unmatched. Here the CDR3 DNA reads TGTGCCAGCAGTTTATCGTGGACAGGGGTTAATGAAAAACTGTTTTTT. Amino acid sequence: CASSLSWTGVNEKLFF.

The chain recombines TRBV2 with TRBJ1-2, with TRBD1 identical over 9 bases. The trim removed 11 bases at V and 8 bases at J, leaving 12 bases unmatched. CDR3 size: 13 residues. Germline lookup yields CDR1 SNHLY and CDR2 FYNNEI. CDR3: CAAHPRTGDGYTF. For the CDR3, the DNA is TGTGCCGCCCACCCTAGGACAGGGGACGGCTACACCTTC.

The chain combines TRBV18 with TRBJ2-1; no definite D call. The V gene's germline CDR1 is KGHSH and CDR2 LQKENI. V was clipped by 2 bases and J by 3 bases, with 14 bases between them. The CDR3 runs 16 residues. The CDR3 nucleotides are TGTGCCAGCTCACCAAATGATCTGGTACTCTACAATGAGCAGTTCTTC. Protein product: CASSPNDLVLYNEQFF.

The rearrangement links TRBV5-1 to TRBJ2-7; the D is unclear. This CDR3 region has 12 residues. V lost 4 bases and J lost 2, with 7 bases in between. The germline V gene encodes CDR1 SGHRS and CDR2 YFSETQ. In DNA form, the CDR3 reads TGCGCCAGCAGCGAGCAACCCTACGAGCAGTACTTC. It codes for CASSEQPYEQYF.

This clonotype was detected only a few times. This chain joins TRBV7-9 and TRBJ1-5, with a weak D call TRBD1 (6 bases). V was trimmed by 6 bases and J by 5 bases, leaving 17 bases between them. Germline-derived CDR1 and CDR2 are SEHNR and FQNEAQ (reference sequence). CDR3 length equals 15 residues. The CDR3 loop is CASRNQGNLDQPQHF. The CDR3 nucleotides are TGTGCCAGCAGGAACCAGGGGAACCTCGATCAGCCCCAGCATTTT.

This clonotype occurred a few times. The chain couples TRBV4-1 to TRBJ1-5, with 7 nucleotides matching TRBD1. V lost 5 bases to trimming and J lost 3 bases; unmatched junction nucleotides: 16. Per germline, CDR1 MGHRA and CDR2 YSYEKL. This CDR3 comprises 18 residues. The CDR3 DNA is TGCGCCAGCAGCAATAGGGACAGATCGCAGGGGGTCAATCAGCCCCAGCATTTT. Protein: CASSNRDRSQGVNQPQHF.

This clonotype was picked up a small number of times. The rearrangement joins TRBV7-2 to TRBJ1-4; weak D call: TRBD1 (5 bases). This CDR3 contains 16 residues. Germline CDR1 reads SGHTA; CDR2 reads FQGNSA. The V end was cut by 5 bases, the J end by 3 bases, with 16 bases between. Written as DNA, the CDR3 is TGTGCCAGCAGCGGCAGAACCGGGGCATCTAATGAAAAACTGTTTTTT. Its translation: CASSGRTGASNEKLFF. Full variable domain (remainder filled in from reference TRBV7-2 and TRBJ1-4): GAGVSQSPSNKVTEKGKDVELRCDPISGHTALYWYRQSLGQGLEFLIYFQGNSAPDKSGLPSDRFSAERTGGSVSTLTIQRTQQEDSAVYLCASSGRTGASNEKLFFGSGTQLSVL.

This clonotype was observed a handful of times. The chain joins TRBV20-1 to TRBJ2-3; 10 bases match TRBD1. The V and J ends lost 0 bases and 4 bases, in that order; junction bases with no gene match: 4. The CDR3 has 15 residues. Germline lookup yields CDR1 DFQATT and CDR2 SNEGSKA (reference sequence). The CDR3 spells CSAREGTGVADTQYF. Here the CDR3 DNA reads TGCAGTGCTAGAGAGGGGACAGGGGTAGCAGATACGCAGTATTTT.

The chain is built from TRBV9 and TRBJ2-6; TRBD2 might be the D (6 bases). There are 17 residues in the CDR3. Per the germline V gene, CDR1 is SGDLS and CDR2 is YYNGEE. V lost 0 bases to trimming and J lost 2 bases, with 12 bases between them. DNA for the CDR3: TGTGCCAGCAGCGTAGCTTGGGGGGATGCTGGGGCCAACGTCCTGACTTTC. This encodes CASSVAWGDAGANVLTF.

V gene TRBV2 combines with J gene TRBJ2-1; D gene unclear. CDR1 is SNHLY, CDR2 FYNNEI, per germline. Trimming left V 8 bases short and J 8 bases short, with 13 bases between. The CDR3 is 12 amino acids. CDR3 sequence reads: CASLGNGDEQFF. The DNA of the CDR3 is TGTGCCAGCCTAGGCAACGGCGATGAGCAGTTCTTC.

The genes are TRBV6-1 and TRBJ1-6; a possible D gene is TRBD1 (5 bases). The CDR3 spans 15 residues. Trimming cost V 1 base and J 9 bases, with 13 bases left between them. Germline CDR1 and CDR2: MNHNS and SASEGT. In nucleotides, the CDR3 is TGTGCCAGCAGTGAAGGCCAGGGCATCGGTTCACCCCTCCACTTT. Protein sequence: CASSEGQGIGSPLHF.

This clonotype was picked up many times. The rearrangement uses TRBV12-3 or TRBV12-4 and TRBJ2-7; 7 bases match TRBD2. Trimming took 8 bases from V and 5 from J; bases not matched to a gene: 6. The CDR3 loop spans 12 amino acids. The CDR3 loop is CASGLVLDEQYF. DNA for the CDR3: TGTGCCAGCGGACTAGTACTAGACGAGCAGTACTTC.

V usage is TRBV5-1 and J usage is TRBJ1-1; TRBD1 might be the D (6 bases). Trimming shortened V by 3 bases and J by 7 bases, and 19 bases separated the two germline ends. The length of the CDR3 is 15 residues. Per germline, CDR1 SGHRS and CDR2 YFSETQ. CDR3 in amino acids: CASSSFGPGQLEAFF. Here the CDR3 DNA reads TGCGCCAGCAGCTCTTTTGGGCCGGGACAACTTGAAGCTTTCTTT.

The chain links TRBV6-1 to TRBJ2-3; tentative D call: TRBD2 (5 bases). V lost 6 bases and J 2 bases, leaving 15 bases between the germline ends. Germline CDR1 reads MNHNS; CDR2 reads SASEGT. CDR3 length: 15 residues. DNA of the CDR3: TGTGCCAGCAGAGAAAATACCGGGATCACAGATACGCAGTATTTT. Protein product: CASRENTGITDTQYF.